These 2 T cell receptor beta chains originate from one sample sequenced in a study of regulatory T cells in long-lasting Graves disease. The sample's time point: newly diagnosed GD, antithyroid drugs for less than 3 months. PBMCs provided the RNA from which the TCR library was made. For TCR beta, libraries came from iRepertoire HTBI primers and Arm-PCR of CDR3 regions. MiXCR, applied by TCRdb to the multiplex PCR reads, yields one record per CDR3 protein. The profile covers 360,000 or so distinct CDR3 sequences, with approximately 12% appearing a single time and approximately 17% taken by the ten largest. These data are also associated with another study on T cells in Graves' hyperthyroidism and ophthalmopathy.

The sample was peripheral blood mononuclear cells (PBMCs), taken at new diagnosis, from a patient treated with antithyroid drugs. The receptors originated from a young woman with Graves disease.

There are many counts of this clonotype. The rearrangement links TRBV6-5 to TRBJ1-1; no definite D call. The CDR3 spans 13 residues. Germline CDR1 MNHEY, CDR2 SVGAGI. V was clipped by 0 bases and J by 6 bases, with 8 bases between them. CDR3 amino acids: CASSYSNKAEAFF. The CDR3 region has the DNA TGTGCCAGCAGTTACTCGAATAAGGCTGAAGCTTTCTTT.

There are many counts of this clonotype. The CDR3 DNA reads TGTGCCAGCAGCTCCACTACGGGCTATGGCTACACCTTC. Translated, it gives CASSSTTGYGYTF. This chain connects TRBV11-2 to TRBJ1-2; no clear D. V lost 4 bases to trimming and J lost 4 bases, with 10 bases between them. This CDR3 is 13 amino acids long. Germline V lookup: CDR1 SGHAT, CDR2 FQNNGV.